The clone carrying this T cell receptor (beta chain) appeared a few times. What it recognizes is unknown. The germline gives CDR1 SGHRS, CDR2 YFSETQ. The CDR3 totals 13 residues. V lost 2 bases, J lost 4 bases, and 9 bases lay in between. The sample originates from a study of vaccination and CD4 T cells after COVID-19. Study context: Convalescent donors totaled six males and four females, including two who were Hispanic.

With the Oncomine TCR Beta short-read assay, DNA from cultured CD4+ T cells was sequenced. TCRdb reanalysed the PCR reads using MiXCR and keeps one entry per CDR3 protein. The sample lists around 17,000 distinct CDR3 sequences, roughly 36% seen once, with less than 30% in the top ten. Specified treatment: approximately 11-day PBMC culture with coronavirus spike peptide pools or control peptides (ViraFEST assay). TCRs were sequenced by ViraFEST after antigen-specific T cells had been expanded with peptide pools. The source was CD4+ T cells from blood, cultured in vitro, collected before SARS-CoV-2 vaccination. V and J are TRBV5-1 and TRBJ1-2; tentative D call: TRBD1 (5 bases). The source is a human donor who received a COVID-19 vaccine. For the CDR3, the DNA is TGCGCCAGCAGCTTCGGGGGTAGCTATGGCTACACCTTC. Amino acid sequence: CASSFGGSYGYTF.